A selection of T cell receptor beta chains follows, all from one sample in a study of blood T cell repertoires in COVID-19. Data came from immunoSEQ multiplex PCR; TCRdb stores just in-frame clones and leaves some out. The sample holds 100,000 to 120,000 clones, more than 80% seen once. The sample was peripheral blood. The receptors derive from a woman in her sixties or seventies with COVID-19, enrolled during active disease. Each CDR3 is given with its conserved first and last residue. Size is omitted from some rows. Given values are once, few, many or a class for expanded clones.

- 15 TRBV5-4 CASSLGLAGVYEQYF
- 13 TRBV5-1 CASSLAESRGYTF
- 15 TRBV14 CASSQAWTGKTEAFF
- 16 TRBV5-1 CASSFNSGGSADTQYF
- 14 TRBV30 CAWSSRDTGQPQHF
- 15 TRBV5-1 CASSLTSPGTDTQYF
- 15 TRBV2 CASSVGTGGGQPQHF
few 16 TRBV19 CASSISGGARTGELFF
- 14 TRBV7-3 CASSLNLGGNEQFF
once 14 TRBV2 CASRWDSYSYEQYF
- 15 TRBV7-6 CASSLSQGAVTEAFF
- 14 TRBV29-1 CSVEDQDEGYGYTF
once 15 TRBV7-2 CASSSAQGQNYGYTF
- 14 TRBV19 CASSKSGEDQPQHF
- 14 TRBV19 CASSIQEGNQPQHF
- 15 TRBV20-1 CSASGLAGNEETQYF
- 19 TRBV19 CASSMGGRRHTGANQPQHF
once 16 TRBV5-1 CASRPGRGLSLYEQYF
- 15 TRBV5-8 CASSKPGQGTGELFF
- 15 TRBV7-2 CASSPWDRENYGYTF
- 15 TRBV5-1 CASRFLGGAGTEAFF
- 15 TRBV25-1 CASSDVGYRDGEAFF
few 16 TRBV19 CASSKLAGGPTGELFF
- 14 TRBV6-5 CASSRAGVYEKLFF
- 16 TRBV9 CASTRLAGGKGNEQFF
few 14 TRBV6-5 CASSYRTGPEKLFF
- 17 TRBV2 CASSGLAGGPRTGELFF
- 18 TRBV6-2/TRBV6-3 CASSPFAPGPGGTGELFF
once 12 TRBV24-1 CATSERDGELFF
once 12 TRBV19 CASSSGTQPQHF
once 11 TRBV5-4 CASSWGGAAFF
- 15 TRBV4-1 CASSQLRGVWTEAFF
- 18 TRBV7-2 CASSLRTSGGHSYNEQFF
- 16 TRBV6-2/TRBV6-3 CASSYSPGTGGETQYF
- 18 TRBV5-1 CASSLNPQGEVWSSPLHF
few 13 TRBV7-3 CASSSGQGNTIYF